This T cell receptor beta chain stems from a study of CD8 T cells in Susac syndrome. Roughly 0.45 to 1 ug RNA was reverse transcribed with random hexamers. A multiplex approach, immunoSEQ multiplex PCR, amplified TCR beta CDR3 across 54 Vbeta and 13 Jbeta. TCRdb re-called the immunoSEQ multiplex PCR reads with MiXCR, one entry per CDR3 protein. The sample holds around 200,000 distinct CDR3 sequences, 85% to 95% seen once. The V and J ends lost 6 bases and 1 base respectively, with 9 bases between them. In germline, CDR1 is DFQATT, CDR2 SNEGSKA (reference sequence). The CDR3 spans 12 residues. The T cells that were sequenced for TCR beta were CD8+ and CD4+ cells from blood. TEMRA cells were FACS-enriched, unlike CD8+ and CD4+ T cells, which were negatively isolated.

Sequenced input: CD4+ T cells from PBMCs. The genes are TRBV20-1 and TRBJ1-1; D gene ambiguous. This receptor was identified in a human donor in good health. This CDR3 is CSATKGNTEAFF. The CDR3 nucleotides are TGCAGTGCAACGAAAGGGAACACTGAAGCTTTCTTT.